These 27 T cell receptor beta chains originate from one sample sequenced in a study of T-cell reconstitution after alpha-beta-depleted transplantation in children. Using unique molecular identifiers, the investigators prepared the TCRbeta library. TCRdb called the PCR reads again in MiXCR, with one record for every CDR3 protein. This sample has approximately 800,000 distinct CDR3 sequences, with roughly 15% found just once. This sample comprised PBMCs, mostly from graft donor cells, obtained 360 days after TCRalphabeta/CD19-depleted stem cell transplant. These receptor sequences come from a male patient younger than 18 who had a stem cell transplant for acute lymphoblastic leukemia, so the T cells may come from the graft donor.

This clonotype was observed a few times. The chain joins TRBV9 to TRBJ2-1; maybe TRBD2 (5 bases). Between the trimmed V and J ends, which lost 1 base and 0 bases, there was a span of 23 bases. The V gene's germline CDR1 is SGDLS and CDR2 YYNGEE. The CDR3 has 20 amino acids. CDR3 protein: CASSVIDMIVAQSSYNEQFF. CDR3 DNA sequence: TGTGCCAGCAGCGTAATTGACATGATAGTAGCGCAAAGCTCCTACAATGAGCAGTTCTTC.

This clonotype was observed many times. The chain combines TRBV5-1 with TRBJ1-1, with 8 bases fitting TRBD1. V gave up 2 bases and J gave up 2 bases; unmatched junction bases: 5. The length of the CDR3 is 15 residues. Germline-derived CDR1 and CDR2 are SGHRS and YFSETQ. Written as DNA, the CDR3 is TGCGCCAGCAGCTTTGGGGACAGGCCTAACACTGAAGCTTTCTTT. Translation gives CASSFGDRPNTEAFF.

Ten or more counts support this clonotype. J is TRBJ2-1 and V is TRBV20-1, with TRBD2 matching over 11 bases. Germline V gene sequence: CDR1 DFQATT, CDR2 SNEGSKA (reference sequence). The CDR3 consists of 14 residues. With 7 bases clipped from V and 6 bases from J, the junction kept 8 bases outside the gene matches. CDR3 protein: CSVSRLAGSNEQFF. CDR3 bases: TGCAGTGTCTCGCGACTAGCGGGAAGCAATGAGCAGTTCTTC.

This clonotype has a handful of counts. The CDR3 reads CATSRDYGYTQYF. CDR3 bases: TGTGCCACCAGCAGAGATTATGGGTATACGCAGTATTTT. V usage is TRBV15 and J usage is TRBJ2-3, with D hard to call. The V end was cut by 0 bases, the J end by 7 bases, with 8 bases between. CDR3 length: 13 amino acids. The V gene's germline CDR1 is LNHNV and CDR2 YYDKDF (reference sequence).

The rearrangement uses TRBV15 and TRBJ2-5; the D gene is possibly TRBD1 (6 bases). Deletions cut 2 bases from V and 4 bases from J, with 17 bases between. The CDR3 length is 16 residues. Per the germline V gene, CDR1 is LNHNV and CDR2 is YYDKDF (reference sequence). The CDR3 loop is CATSRTQGPSLETQYF. As DNA, the CDR3 is TGTGCCACCAGCAGAACCCAGGGGCCGTCGCTAGAGACCCAGTACTTC.

The CDR3 reads CASSFMAVMDEQFF. For the CDR3, the DNA is TGTGCCAGCTCCTTTATGGCCGTTATGGATGAGCAGTTCTTC. The chain recombines TRBV18 with TRBJ2-1, with D uncertain. Germline values: CDR1 KGHSH, CDR2 LQKENI. V was shortened by 6 bases and J by 8 bases, with 17 bases between the two germline ends. The CDR3 runs to 14 residues.

In its sample, this clonotype was seen a few times. V usage is TRBV5-1 and J usage is TRBJ1-1; 7 bases align to TRBD1. With 4 bases clipped from V and 6 bases from J, the junction kept 6 bases outside the gene matches. Germline lookup yields CDR1 SGHRS and CDR2 YFSETQ. The CDR3 loop spans 13 amino acids. The CDR3 DNA follows: TGCGCCAGCAGCGCCAGGGGGATGGCTGAAGCTTTCTTT. Translated: CASSARGMAEAFF.

This rearrangement joins TRBV5-1 to TRBJ1-1; a weak D match, TRBD1 (5 bases). Trimming cost V 1 base and J 4 bases, with 14 bases left between them. The CDR3 spans 15 residues. CDR1 and CDR2 (germline): SGHRS, YFSETQ. CDR3 sequence (DNA): TGCGCCAGCAGCTTGCCGGGGGTGCGGGGCACTGAAGCTTTCTTT. Translating it yields CASSLPGVRGTEAFF. Complete variable domain (other parts from reference TRBV5-1 and TRBJ1-1): KAGVTQTPRYLIKTRGQQVTLSCSPISGHRSVSWYQQTPGQGLQFLFEYFSETQRNKGNFPGRFSGRQFSNSRSEMNVSTLELGDSALYLCASSLPGVRGTEAFFGQGTRLTVV.

This clonotype has more than one count but fewer than ten. This chain joins TRBV19 and TRBJ2-1; D may be TRBD1 (5 bases). Trimming removed 10 bases at V and 5 bases at J, with 24 bases between. CDR3 length equals 16 residues. Per the germline V gene, CDR1 is LNHDA and CDR2 is SQIVND (reference sequence). CDR3 loop: CANPVGRRKNDNEQFF. DNA of the CDR3: TGTGCCAACCCGGTGGGGCGTCGTAAAAATGACAATGAGCAGTTCTTC.

The rearrangement uses TRBV3-1 and TRBJ2-5, with a tentative D call TRBD2 (6 bases). CDR3 length equals 16 residues. Between the trimmed V and J ends, which lost 2 bases and 5 bases, there was a span of 18 bases. Germline values: CDR1 LGHDT, CDR2 YNNKEL (reference sequence). CDR3 sequence (DNA): TGTGCCAGCAGCCAATACGCCCGACTAGAGAGGGAGACCCAGTACTTC. Amino acid sequence: CASSQYARLERETQYF.

This clonotype was counted ten times or more. CDR3 loop: CASSEGPSFPGELFF. DNA for the CDR3: TGCGCCAGCAGTGAGGGGCCTAGTTTTCCCGGGGAGCTGTTTTTT. V gene TRBV10-1 combines with J gene TRBJ2-2; D gene uncertain. V lost 2 bases to trimming and J lost 6 bases, with 13 bases between them. Germline V gene data show CDR1 as WNHNN and CDR2 as SYGVQD (reference sequence). CDR3 length: 15 residues.

This clonotype appeared a few times. The V call is TRBV2, the J call TRBJ2-1; D gene ambiguous. The CDR3 is made up of 13 amino acids. Trimming took 7 bases from V and 7 from J, leaving 14 bases between them. Germline V gene sequence: CDR1 SNHLY, CDR2 FYNNEI. The CDR3 DNA sequence: TGTGCCAGCACCGAGAGGACGACGAATGAGCAGTTCTTC. Protein: CASTERTTNEQFF.

The V gene is TRBV5-1, the J gene TRBJ1-3; tentative D call: TRBD1 (6 bases). The V end lost 0 bases, the J end lost 4 bases, and 11 bases lay between the germline ends. This CDR3 is built from 15 residues. The germline V gene has CDR1 SGHRS and CDR2 YFSETQ. The DNA of the CDR3 is TGCGCCAGCAGCTTGGGCAGGGGCAACGGAAACACCATATATTTT. This translates into CASSLGRGNGNTIYF.

This clonotype showed up many times. This chain uses TRBV7-8 with TRBJ2-3; D gene ambiguous. CDR3 length: 11 amino acids. Between the trimmed V and J ends, which lost 8 bases and 6 bases, there was a span of 9 bases. Germline CDR1 is SGHVS and CDR2 is FQNEAQ. CDR3 in amino acids: CASRIGDTQYF. DNA for the CDR3: TGTGCCAGCCGTATTGGTGATACGCAGTATTTT.

This clonotype appeared once. The chain carries TRBV19 and TRBJ2-1, with a possible D match to TRBD1 (5 bases). Trimming pared 5 bases from V and 3 bases from J, leaving 8 bases between. Germline CDR1 and CDR2: LNHDA and SQIVND (reference sequence). The CDR3 loop spans 13 amino acids. Written as DNA, the CDR3 is TGTGCCAGTAGTCCGACAGACTACAATGAGCAGTTCTTC. Its translation: CASSPTDYNEQFF.

This clonotype has ten or more counts. V and J are TRBV9 and TRBJ2-1, with TRBD2 matching 8 bases. Germline CDR1 and CDR2: SGDLS and YYNGEE. The length of the CDR3 is 16 residues. V was clipped by 1 base and J by 8 bases; unmatched bases: 11. The CDR3 bases are TGTGCCAGCAGCGTACGGGGGCGGGGGGATAGGGATGAGCAGTTCTTC. This gives the protein CASSVRGRGDRDEQFF.

This clonotype was found a few times. This chain uses TRBV12-3 or TRBV12-4 with TRBJ1-2; tentatively, D is TRBD1 (5 bases). The V and J ends lost 5 bases and 1 base respectively, with 14 bases between them. This CDR3 is 15 amino acids long. In nucleotides, the CDR3 is TGTGCCAGCAGTGGACACAGGAGACTTAACTATGGCTACACCTTC. Amino acid sequence: CASSGHRRLNYGYTF.

This clonotype was picked up a small number of times. J is TRBJ2-7 and V is TRBV10-3; 12 nucleotides agree with TRBD2. Germline-derived CDR1 and CDR2 are ENHRY and SYGVKD. The V gene end was trimmed by 0 bases and the J gene end by 5 bases; junction bases not matched to a gene: 5. The CDR3 runs 16 residues. The CDR3 here is CAISESKTSGSHEQYF. The CDR3 nucleotides read TGTGCCATCAGTGAGTCCAAGACTAGCGGGAGCCACGAGCAGTACTTC.

The chain is built from TRBV20-1 and TRBJ2-7, with 9 bases aligning to TRBD1. Trimming at V came to 1 base and at J to 5 bases, leaving 6 bases not matched to a gene. The CDR3 has 14 residues. Looked up from germline, CDR1 is DFQATT and CDR2 is SNEGSKA (reference sequence). CDR3 DNA sequence: TGCAGTGCTAGAGCGGGACAGGGCCTCCACGAGCAGTACTTC. Translating gives CSARAGQGLHEQYF.

V and J are TRBV25-1 and TRBJ1-4, with D tentatively TRBD1 (5 bases). The CDR3 is 16 amino acids. Trimming left V 0 bases short and J 0 bases short, with 8 bases between. Germline assignment: CDR1 MGHDK and CDR2 SYGVNS. CDR3: CASSEYKGSTNEKLFF. CDR3 sequence (DNA): TGTGCCAGCAGTGAATACAAGGGGTCAACTAATGAAAAACTGTTTTTT.

This clonotype was picked up a small number of times. This chain uses TRBV18 with TRBJ2-7, with 11 bases identical to TRBD1. Germline V CDR1 and CDR2: KGHSH, LQKENI. This CDR3 has 14 amino acids. V lost 3 bases, J lost 3 bases, and 1 base stayed unmatched. CDR3 residues: CASSPGQGVYEQYF. The CDR3 nucleotides are TGTGCCAGCTCACCGGGACAGGGGGTCTACGAGCAGTACTTC.

The CDR3 reads CASSLTGRATGNTIYF. DNA of the CDR3: TGTGCCAGCAGCTTAACGGGGCGGGCGACTGGAAACACCATATATTTT. The V gene is TRBV11-2, the J gene TRBJ1-3, with D possibly matching TRBD1 (5 bases). CDR1 is SGHAT and CDR2 is FQNNGV in the germline V gene. The CDR3 length is 16 residues. The V gene lost 2 bases and the J gene lost 2 bases, with 13 bases spanning the gap. Full variable domain (missing parts from reference TRBV11-2 and TRBJ1-3): EAGVAQSPRYKIIEKRQSVAFWCNPISGHATLYWYQQILGQGPKLLIQFQNNGVVDDSQLPKDRFSAERLKGVDSTLKIQPAKLEDSAVYLCASSLTGRATGNTIYFGEGSWLTVV.

This clonotype has just a few counts. The V gene is TRBV2, the J gene TRBJ1-5; 9 bases fit TRBD1. The germline V gene encodes CDR1 SNHLY and CDR2 FYNNEI. The trim removed 5 bases at V and 5 bases at J, leaving 7 bases unmatched. This CDR3 has 15 residues. The CDR3, as DNA: TGTGCCAGCAGTACAGGGGGCTGGTTGGATCAGCCCCAGCATTTT. Protein product: CASSTGGWLDQPQHF. Combining the CDR3 with reference TRBV2 and TRBJ1-5 gives the whole variable domain EPEVTQTPSHQVTQMGQEVILRCVPISNHLYFYWYRQILGQKVEFLVSFYNNEISEKSEIFDDQFSVERPDGSNFTLKIRSTKLEDSAMYFCASSTGGWLDQPQHFGDGTRLSIL.

V usage is TRBV7-9 and J usage is TRBJ2-7, with 8 bases lining up with TRBD2. Trimming cost V 1 base and J 3 bases; bases outside gene matches: 8. This CDR3 spans 16 amino acids. CDR1 is SEHNR and CDR2 is FQNEAQ in the germline V gene (reference sequence). CDR3 sequence reads: CASSLELRGGGYEQYF. Here the CDR3 DNA reads TGTGCCAGCAGCTTAGAACTTCGGGGGGGCGGCTACGAGCAGTACTTC.

This chain joins TRBV12-3 or TRBV12-4 and TRBJ2-2; D not resolved. The CDR3 is made up of 15 amino acids. V shed 7 bases and J shed 2 bases, with 14 bases lying between them. The CDR3 loop reads CASTLLDPNTGELFF. In DNA form, the CDR3 reads TGTGCCAGCACCCTACTGGACCCTAACACCGGGGAGCTGTTTTTT.

The V call is TRBV20-1, the J call TRBJ2-1; 15 bases fit TRBD2. The CDR3 loop spans 16 amino acids. V shed 0 bases, J shed 10 bases, and the junction held 7 bases outside the gene matches. Germline-derived CDR1 and CDR2 are DFQATT and SNEGSKA (reference sequence). The CDR3 spells CSARDRRTSGRAEQFF. The DNA of the CDR3 is TGCAGTGCTAGAGATAGAAGGACTAGCGGGAGGGCCGAGCAGTTCTTC.

This clonotype was seen a few times. The CDR3 protein is CASIAGLTGELFF. CDR3 DNA sequence: TGTGCTTCTATAGCGGGACTCACCGGGGAGCTGTTTTTT. V and J are TRBV6-1 and TRBJ2-2; TRBD2 matches 8 bases. CDR3 length: 13 residues. Per germline, CDR1 MNHNS and CDR2 SASEGT.